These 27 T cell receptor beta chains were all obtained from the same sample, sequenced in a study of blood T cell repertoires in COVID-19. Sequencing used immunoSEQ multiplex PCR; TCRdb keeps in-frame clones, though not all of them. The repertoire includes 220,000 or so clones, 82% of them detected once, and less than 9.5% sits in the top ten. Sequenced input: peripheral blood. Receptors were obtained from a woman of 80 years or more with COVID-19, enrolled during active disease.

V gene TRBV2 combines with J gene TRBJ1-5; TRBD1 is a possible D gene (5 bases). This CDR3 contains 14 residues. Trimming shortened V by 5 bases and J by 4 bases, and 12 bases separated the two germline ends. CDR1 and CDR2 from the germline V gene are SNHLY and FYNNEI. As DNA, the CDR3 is TGTGCCAGCAGTACCTCAGGGATAAATCAGCCCCAGCATTTT. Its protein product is CASSTSGINQPQHF.

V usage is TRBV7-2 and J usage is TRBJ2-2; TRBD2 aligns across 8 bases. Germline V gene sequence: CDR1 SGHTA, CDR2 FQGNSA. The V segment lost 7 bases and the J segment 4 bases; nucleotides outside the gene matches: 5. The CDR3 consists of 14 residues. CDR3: CASTGTRVTGELFF. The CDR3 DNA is TGTGCCAGCACCGGGACTAGAGTCACCGGGGAGCTGTTTTTT.

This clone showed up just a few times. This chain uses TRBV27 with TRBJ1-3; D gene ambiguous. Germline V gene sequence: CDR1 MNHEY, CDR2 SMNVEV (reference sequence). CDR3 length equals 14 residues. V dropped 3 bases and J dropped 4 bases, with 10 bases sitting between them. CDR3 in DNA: TGTGCCAGCAGTTTTGGGCGTGCAGGAAACACCATATATTTT. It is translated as CASSFGRAGNTIYF.

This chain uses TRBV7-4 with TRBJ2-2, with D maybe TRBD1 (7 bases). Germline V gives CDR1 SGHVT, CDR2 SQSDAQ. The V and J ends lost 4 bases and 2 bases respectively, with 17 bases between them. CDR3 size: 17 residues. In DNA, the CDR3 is TGTGCCAGCAGCTCCCGGGGGACAGCTTTTAACACCGGGGAGCTGTTTTTT. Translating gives CASSSRGTAFNTGELFF. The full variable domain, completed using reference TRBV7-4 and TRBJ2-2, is GAGVSQSPRYKVAKRGRDVALRCDSISGHVTLYWYRQTLGQGSEVLTYSQSDAQRDKSGRPSGRFSAERPERSVSTLKIQRTEQGDSAVYLCASSSRGTAFNTGELFFGEGSRLTVL.

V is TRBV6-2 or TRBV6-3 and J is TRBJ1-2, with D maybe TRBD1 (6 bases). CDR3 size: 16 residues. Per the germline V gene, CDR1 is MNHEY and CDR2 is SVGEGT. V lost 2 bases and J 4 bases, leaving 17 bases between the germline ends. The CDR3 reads CASSYPLLQGSYGYTF. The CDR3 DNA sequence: TGTGCCAGCAGTTACCCCCTTCTACAGGGTAGCTATGGCTACACCTTC.

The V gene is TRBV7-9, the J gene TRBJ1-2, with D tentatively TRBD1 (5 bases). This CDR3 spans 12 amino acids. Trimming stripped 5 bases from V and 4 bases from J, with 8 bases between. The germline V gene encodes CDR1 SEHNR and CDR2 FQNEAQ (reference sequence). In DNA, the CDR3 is TGTGCCAGCAGCAAGGGGCTCTATGGCTACACCTTC. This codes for CASSKGLYGYTF. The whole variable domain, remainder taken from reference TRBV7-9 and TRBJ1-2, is DTGVSQNPRHKITKRGQNVTFRCDPISEHNRLYWYRQTLGQGPEFLTYFQNEAQLEKSRLLSDRFSAERPKGSFSTLEIQRTEQGDSAMYLCASSKGLYGYTFGSGTRLTVV.

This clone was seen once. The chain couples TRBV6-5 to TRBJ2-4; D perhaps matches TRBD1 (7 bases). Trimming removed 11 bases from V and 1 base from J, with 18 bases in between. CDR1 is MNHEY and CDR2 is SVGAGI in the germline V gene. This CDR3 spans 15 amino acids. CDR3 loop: CASQGGGGAKNIQYF. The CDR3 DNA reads TGTGCCTCCCAGGGGGGCGGCGGGGCCAAAAACATTCAGTACTTC.

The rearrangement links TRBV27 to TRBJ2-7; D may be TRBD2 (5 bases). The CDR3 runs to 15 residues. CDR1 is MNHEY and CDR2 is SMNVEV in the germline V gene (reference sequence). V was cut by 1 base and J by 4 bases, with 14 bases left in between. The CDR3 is CASSLYGKSSYEQYF. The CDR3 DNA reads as TGTGCCAGCAGTTTATACGGGAAGAGTAGTTACGAGCAGTACTTC.

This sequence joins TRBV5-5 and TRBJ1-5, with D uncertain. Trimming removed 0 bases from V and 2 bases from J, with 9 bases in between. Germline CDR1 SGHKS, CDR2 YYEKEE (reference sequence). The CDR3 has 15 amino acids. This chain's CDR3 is CASSLDPGGNQPQHF. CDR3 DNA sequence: TGTGCCAGCAGCTTGGATCCCGGAGGCAATCAGCCCCAGCATTTT. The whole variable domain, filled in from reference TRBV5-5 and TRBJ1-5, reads DAGVTQSPTHLIKTRGQQVTLRCSPISGHKSVSWYQQVLGQGPQFIFQYYEKEERGRGNFPDRFSARQFPNYSSELNVNALLLGDSALYLCASSLDPGGNQPQHFGDGTRLSIL.

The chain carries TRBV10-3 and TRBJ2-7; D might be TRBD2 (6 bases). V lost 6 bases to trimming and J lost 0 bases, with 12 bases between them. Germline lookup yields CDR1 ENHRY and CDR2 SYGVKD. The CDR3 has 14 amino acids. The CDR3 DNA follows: TGTGCCATCAGCCCGGCGGGGAGCTCCTACGAGCAGTACTTC. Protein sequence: CAISPAGSSYEQYF.

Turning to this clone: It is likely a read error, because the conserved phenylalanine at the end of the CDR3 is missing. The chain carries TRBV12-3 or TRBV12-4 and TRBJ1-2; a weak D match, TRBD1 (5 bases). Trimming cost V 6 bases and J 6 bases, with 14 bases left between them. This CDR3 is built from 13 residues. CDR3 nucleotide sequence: TGTGCCAGCAGCTGGGGGGGAAGTGATGGCTACACCCTC. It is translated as CASSWGGSDGYTL.

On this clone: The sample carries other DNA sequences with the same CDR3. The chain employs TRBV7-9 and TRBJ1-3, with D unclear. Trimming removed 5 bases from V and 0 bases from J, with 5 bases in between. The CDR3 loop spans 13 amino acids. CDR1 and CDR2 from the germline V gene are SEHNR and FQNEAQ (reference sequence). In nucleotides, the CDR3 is TGTGCCAGCAGCAGCCTCTCTGGAAACACCATATATTTT. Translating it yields CASSSLSGNTIYF.

The CDR3 is CASSLGRQGETTF. The CDR3 DNA reads as TGTGCCAGCAGCCTTGGGCGACAGGGGGAAACAACCTTC. This chain links TRBV7-8 with TRBJ1-2; 9 nucleotides line up with TRBD1. J lost 14 bases, V lost 5 bases, and 12 bases had no gene match. Germline V CDR1 and CDR2: SGHVS, FQNEAQ. The CDR3 length is 13 residues.

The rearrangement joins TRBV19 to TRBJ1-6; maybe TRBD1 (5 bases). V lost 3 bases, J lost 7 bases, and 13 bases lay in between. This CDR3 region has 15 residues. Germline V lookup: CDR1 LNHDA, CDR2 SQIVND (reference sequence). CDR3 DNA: TGTGCCAGTAGTATCGGCACAGGACACAATTCACCCCTCCACTTT. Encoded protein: CASSIGTGHNSPLHF.

The CDR3 region has the DNA TGTGCCAGCAGTTACTCGTTCAGTCTGAACACTGAAGCTTTCTTT. Its protein product is CASSYSFSLNTEAFF. The rearrangement joins TRBV6-2 or TRBV6-3 to TRBJ1-1; no clear D gene. Trimming shortened V by 0 bases and J by 0 bases, and 8 bases separated the two germline ends. CDR1 is MNHEY and CDR2 is SVGEGT in the germline V gene. This CDR3 contains 15 residues.

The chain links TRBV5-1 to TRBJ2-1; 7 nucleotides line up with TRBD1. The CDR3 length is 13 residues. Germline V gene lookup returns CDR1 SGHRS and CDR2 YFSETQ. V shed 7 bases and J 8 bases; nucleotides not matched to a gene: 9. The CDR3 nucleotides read TGCGCCAGCTACATTACAGGGGTCGATGAGCAGTTCTTC. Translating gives CASYITGVDEQFF.

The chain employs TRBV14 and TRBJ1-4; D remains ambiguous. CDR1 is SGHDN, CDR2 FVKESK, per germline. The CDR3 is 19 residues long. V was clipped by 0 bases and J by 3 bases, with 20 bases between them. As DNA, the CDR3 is TGTGCCAGCAGCCAAGATCCCGCAATTCTACGCTTACCTAATGAAAAACTGTTTTTT. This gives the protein CASSQDPAILRLPNEKLFF.

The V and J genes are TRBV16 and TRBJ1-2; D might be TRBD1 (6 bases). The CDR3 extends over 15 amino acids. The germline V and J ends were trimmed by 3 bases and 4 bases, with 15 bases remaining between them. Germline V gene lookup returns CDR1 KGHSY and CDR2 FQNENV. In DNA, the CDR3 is TGTGCCAGCAGCCAGGACTTCCAGGGGTTCTATGGCTACACCTTC. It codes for CASSQDFQGFYGYTF.

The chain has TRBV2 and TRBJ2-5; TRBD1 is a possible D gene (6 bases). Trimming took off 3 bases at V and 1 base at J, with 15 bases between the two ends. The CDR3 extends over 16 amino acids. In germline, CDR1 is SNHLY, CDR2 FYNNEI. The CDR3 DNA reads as TGTGCCAGCAGTGAGGCACCGGGACACCTCCAAGAGACCCAGTACTTC. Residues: CASSEAPGHLQETQYF.

CDR3 sequence reads: CASSKDREYEKLFF. CDR3 sequence (DNA): TGTGCCAGTAGTAAGGACAGGGAATATGAAAAACTGTTTTTT. The genes are TRBV19 and TRBJ1-4; 8 positions agree with TRBD1. V lost 4 bases and J lost 6; bases outside the gene matches: 4. The length of the CDR3 is 14 residues. Germline V gene lookup returns CDR1 LNHDA and CDR2 SQIVND (reference sequence). Complete variable domain (other parts from reference TRBV19 and TRBJ1-4): DGGITQSPKYLFRKEGQNVTLSCEQNLNHDAMYWYRQDPGQGLRLIYYSQIVNDFQKGDIAEGYSVSREKKESFPLTVTSAQKNPTAFYLCASSKDREYEKLFFGSGTQLSVL.

The CDR3 nucleotides read TGTGCCAGCACCCCAGCTAGCGGGGCCTACGAGCAGTACTTC. Protein sequence: CASTPASGAYEQYF. The V and J genes are TRBV2 and TRBJ2-7, with 9 bases that match TRBD2. Per the germline V gene, CDR1 is SNHLY and CDR2 is FYNNEI. V gave up 7 bases and J gave up 2 bases; unmatched junction bases: 6. The length of the CDR3 is 14 residues.

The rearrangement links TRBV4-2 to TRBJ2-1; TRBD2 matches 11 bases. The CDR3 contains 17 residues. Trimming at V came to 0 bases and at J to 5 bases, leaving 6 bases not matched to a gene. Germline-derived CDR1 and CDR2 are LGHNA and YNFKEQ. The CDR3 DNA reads TGTGCCAGCAGCCAAGACCCCCCTAGCGGGGGGAACAATGAGCAGTTCTTC. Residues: CASSQDPPSGGNNEQFF.

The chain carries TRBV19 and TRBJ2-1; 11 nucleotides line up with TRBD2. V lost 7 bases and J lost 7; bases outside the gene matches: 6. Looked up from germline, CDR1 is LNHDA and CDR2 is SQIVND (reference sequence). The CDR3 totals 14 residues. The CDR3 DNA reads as TGTGCCAGTAACCCTAGCGGGAGGCTTAATGAGCAGTTCTTC. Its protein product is CASNPSGRLNEQFF.

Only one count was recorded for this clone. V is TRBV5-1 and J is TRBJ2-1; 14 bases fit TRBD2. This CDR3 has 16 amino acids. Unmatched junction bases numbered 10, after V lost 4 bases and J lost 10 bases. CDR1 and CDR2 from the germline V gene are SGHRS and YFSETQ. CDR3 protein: CASSPPGLAGAGEQFF. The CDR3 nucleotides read TGCGCCAGCAGCCCGCCGGGACTAGCGGGAGCGGGAGAGCAGTTCTTC.

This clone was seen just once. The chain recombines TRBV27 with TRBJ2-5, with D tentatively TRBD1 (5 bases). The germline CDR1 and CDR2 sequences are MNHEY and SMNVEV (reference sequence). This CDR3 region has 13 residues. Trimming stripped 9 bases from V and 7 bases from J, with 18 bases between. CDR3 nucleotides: TGTGCCAGTCAGGCAGGGAAGTTAGGGACCCAGTACTTC. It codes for CASQAGKLGTQYF.

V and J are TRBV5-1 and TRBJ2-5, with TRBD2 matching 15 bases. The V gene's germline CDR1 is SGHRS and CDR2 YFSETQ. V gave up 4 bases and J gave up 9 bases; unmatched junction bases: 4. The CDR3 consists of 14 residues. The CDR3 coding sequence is TGCGCCAGCAGCGCAGGACTAGCGGGGGGGGCCCAGTACTTC. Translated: CASSAGLAGGAQYF. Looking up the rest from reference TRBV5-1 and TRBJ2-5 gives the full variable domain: KAGVTQTPRYLIKTRGQQVTLSCSPISGHRSVSWYQQTPGQGLQFLFEYFSETQRNKGNFPGRFSGRQFSNSRSEMNVSTLELGDSALYLCASSAGLAGGAQYFGPGTRLLVL.

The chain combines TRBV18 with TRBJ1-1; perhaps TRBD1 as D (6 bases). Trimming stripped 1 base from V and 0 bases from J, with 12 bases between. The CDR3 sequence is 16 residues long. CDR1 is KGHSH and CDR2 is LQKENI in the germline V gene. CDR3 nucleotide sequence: TGTGCCAGCTCACCACTTCCAGGGGACATGAACACTGAAGCTTTCTTT. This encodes CASSPLPGDMNTEAFF.